This T cell receptor (beta chain) was retrieved from a study of cytomegalovirus exposure and HLA in healthy donors. As for the study in general: Prior work identified around 100 million unique TCR beta sequences in 150 million to 200 million T cells.

Regarding this clone: Its antigen remains unknown.

Researchers ran the PCR with 60 Vbeta and 13 Jbeta primers. Some clones are missing from TCRdb's copy, which holds only in-frame ones; the method was immunoSEQ multiplex PCR. Of around 190,000 clones detected, 75% to 90% appear once; the ten largest clones hold approximately 0.31%. Regarding the study as a whole: A later analysis found that most CMV-associated TCR beta chains appeared HLA-restricted. Relative to the approximately 630-donor mean, N-insertions were reportedly fewer in an Asian-associated ancestry cluster in a later analysis.

Specimen: PBMCs. The sequence was collected from a woman aged 30 to 39 in good health and CMV-seronegative.

The CDR3 sequence: CSVIAVDAGEQFF. The CDR3 nucleotides are TGCAGCGTTATAGCGGTCGATGCGGGTGAGCAGTTCTTC. This rearrangement joins TRBV29-1 to TRBJ2-1; TRBD2 might be the D (6 bases). The CDR3 loop spans 13 amino acids. Germline V gene sequence: CDR1 SQVTM, CDR2 ANQGSEA. The V and J ends lost 5 bases and 9 bases respectively, with 17 bases between them.